This TCR beta chain came from a study of cytomegalovirus exposure and HLA in healthy donors. Repertoires were generated with immunoSEQ multiplex PCR, while TCRdb's copy carries only in-frame clones and drops some. The data contain 100,000 to 130,000 clones, 95% of them singletons. Germline V gene data show CDR1 as SGHRS and CDR2 as YFSETQ. V was pared by 0 bases and J by 7 bases, with 10 bases between. The CDR3 consists of 13 residues. The sequencing input was PBMCs. The rearrangement links TRBV5-1 to TRBJ1-2; D is possibly TRBD1 (6 bases). The source is a woman aged 18 to 35 in good health and CMV-seronegative. The CDR3 is CASSLADRIGYTF. The CDR3 region has the DNA TGCGCCAGCAGCTTGGCCGACAGGATTGGCTACACCTTC.